This T cell receptor (beta chain) came from a study of cytomegalovirus exposure and HLA in healthy donors. V was clipped by 0 bases and J by 4 bases; unmatched bases: 8. CDR1 is LGHNA and CDR2 is YNFKEQ in the germline V gene. The CDR3 runs to 16 residues. This PCR relied on a set of 60 Vbeta primers and 13 Jbeta primers. The assay was immunoSEQ multiplex PCR, and TCRdb's table has in-frame clones only and misses some. Among 95,000 or so clones, around 79% were seen once, and the ten largest hold 4.9%. The material sequenced was PBMCs. This sequence was found in a middle-aged woman in good health and CMV-seronegative. V and J are TRBV4-2 and TRBJ2-5; 7 bases align to TRBD2. CDR3 loop: CASSQDRTRGPETQYF. CDR3 nucleotides: TGTGCCAGCAGCCAAGATCGGACTAGGGGTCCAGAGACCCAGTACTTC.